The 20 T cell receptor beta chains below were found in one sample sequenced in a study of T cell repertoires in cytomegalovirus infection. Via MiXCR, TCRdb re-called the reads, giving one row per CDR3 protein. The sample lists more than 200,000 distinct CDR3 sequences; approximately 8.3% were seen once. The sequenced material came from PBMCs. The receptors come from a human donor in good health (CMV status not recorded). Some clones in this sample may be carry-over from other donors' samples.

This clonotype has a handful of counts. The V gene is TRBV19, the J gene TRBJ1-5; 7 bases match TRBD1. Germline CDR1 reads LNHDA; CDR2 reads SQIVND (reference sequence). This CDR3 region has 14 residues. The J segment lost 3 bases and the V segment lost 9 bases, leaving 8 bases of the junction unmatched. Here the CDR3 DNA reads TGTGCCAGCACCGCGGGACAGTTCAATCAGCCCCAGCATTTT. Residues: CASTAGQFNQPQHF.

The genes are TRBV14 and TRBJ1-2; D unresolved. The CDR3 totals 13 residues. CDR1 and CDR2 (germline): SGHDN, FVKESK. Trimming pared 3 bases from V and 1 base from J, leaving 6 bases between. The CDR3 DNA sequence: TGTGCCAGCAGCCAGCAGGTTAACTATGGCTACACCTTC. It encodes CASSQQVNYGYTF.

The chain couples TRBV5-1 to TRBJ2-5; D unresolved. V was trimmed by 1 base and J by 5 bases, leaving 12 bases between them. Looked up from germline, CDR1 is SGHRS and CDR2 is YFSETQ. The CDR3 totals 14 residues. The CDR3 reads CASSLSDGGETQYF. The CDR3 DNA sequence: TGCGCCAGCAGCTTGAGTGACGGTGGGGAGACCCAGTACTTC.

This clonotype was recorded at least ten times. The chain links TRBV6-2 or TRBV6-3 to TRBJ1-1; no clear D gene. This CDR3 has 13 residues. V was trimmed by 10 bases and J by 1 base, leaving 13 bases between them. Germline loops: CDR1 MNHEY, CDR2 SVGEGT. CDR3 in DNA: TGTGCCACCTACCGATCATGGAACACTGAAGCTTTCTTT. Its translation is CATYRSWNTEAFF.

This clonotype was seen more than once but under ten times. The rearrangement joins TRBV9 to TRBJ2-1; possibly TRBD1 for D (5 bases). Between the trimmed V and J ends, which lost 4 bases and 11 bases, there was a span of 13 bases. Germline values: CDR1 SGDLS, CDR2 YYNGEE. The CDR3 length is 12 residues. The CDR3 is CASSPPRGQQFF. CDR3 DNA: TGTGCCAGCAGCCCCCCTAGGGGTCAGCAGTTCTTC.

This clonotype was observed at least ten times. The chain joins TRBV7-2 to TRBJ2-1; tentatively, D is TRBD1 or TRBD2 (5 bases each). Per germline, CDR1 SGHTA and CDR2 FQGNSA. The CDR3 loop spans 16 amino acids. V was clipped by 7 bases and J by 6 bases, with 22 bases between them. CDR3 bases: TGTGCCAGCACCCTCCCCGGGACCAAGCCGGGCAATGAGCAGTTCTTC. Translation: CASTLPGTKPGNEQFF.

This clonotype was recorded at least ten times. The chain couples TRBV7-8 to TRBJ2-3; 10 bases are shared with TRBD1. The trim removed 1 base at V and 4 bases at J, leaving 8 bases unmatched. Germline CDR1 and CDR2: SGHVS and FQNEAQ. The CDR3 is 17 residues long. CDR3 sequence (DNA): TGTGCCAGCAGCTTAGTCATGGGACAGGGGCTCTCAGATACGCAGTATTTT. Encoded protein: CASSLVMGQGLSDTQYF.

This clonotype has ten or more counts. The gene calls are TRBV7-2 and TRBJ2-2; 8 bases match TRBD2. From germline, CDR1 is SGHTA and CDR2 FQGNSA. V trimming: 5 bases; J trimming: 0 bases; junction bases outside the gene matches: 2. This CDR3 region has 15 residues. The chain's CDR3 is CASSPGLANTGELFF. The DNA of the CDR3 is TGTGCCAGCAGCCCGGGACTAGCGAACACCGGGGAGCTGTTTTTT.

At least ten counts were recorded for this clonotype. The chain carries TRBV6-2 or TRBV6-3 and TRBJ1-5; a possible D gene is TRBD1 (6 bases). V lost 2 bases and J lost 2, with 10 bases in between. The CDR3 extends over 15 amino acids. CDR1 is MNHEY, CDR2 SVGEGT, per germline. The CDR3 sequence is CASSYAAGGNQPQHF. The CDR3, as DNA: TGTGCCAGCAGTTACGCCGCAGGGGGCAATCAGCCCCAGCATTTT.

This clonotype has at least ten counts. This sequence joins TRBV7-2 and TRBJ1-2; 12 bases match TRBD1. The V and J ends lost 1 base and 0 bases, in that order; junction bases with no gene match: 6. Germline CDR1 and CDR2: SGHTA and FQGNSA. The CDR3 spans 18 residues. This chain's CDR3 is CASSLVGTGGLANYGYTF. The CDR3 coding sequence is TGTGCCAGCAGCTTAGTGGGGACAGGGGGCTTAGCTAACTATGGCTACACCTTC.

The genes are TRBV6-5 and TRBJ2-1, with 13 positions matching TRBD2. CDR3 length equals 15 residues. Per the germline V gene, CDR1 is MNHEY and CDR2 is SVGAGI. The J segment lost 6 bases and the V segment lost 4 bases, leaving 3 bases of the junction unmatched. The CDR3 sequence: CASSSRTSGSNEQFF. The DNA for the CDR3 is TGTGCCAGCAGTTCCCGGACTAGCGGGAGCAATGAGCAGTTCTTC.

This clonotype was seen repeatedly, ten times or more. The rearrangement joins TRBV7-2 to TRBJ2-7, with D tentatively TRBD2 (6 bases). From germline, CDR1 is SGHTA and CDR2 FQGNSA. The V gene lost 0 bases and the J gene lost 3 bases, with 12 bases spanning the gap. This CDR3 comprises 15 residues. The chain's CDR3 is CASSLAGGTVYEQYF. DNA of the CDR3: TGTGCCAGCAGCTTAGCTGGAGGGACGGTCTACGAGCAGTACTTC.

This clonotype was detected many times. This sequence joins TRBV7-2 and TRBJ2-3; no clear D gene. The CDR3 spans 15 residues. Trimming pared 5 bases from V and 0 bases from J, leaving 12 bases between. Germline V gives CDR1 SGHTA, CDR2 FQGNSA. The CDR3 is CASSTNPTSTDTQYF. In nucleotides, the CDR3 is TGTGCCAGCAGCACAAACCCAACGAGCACAGATACGCAGTATTTT. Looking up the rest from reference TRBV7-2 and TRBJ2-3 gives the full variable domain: GAGVSQSPSNKVTEKGKDVELRCDPISGHTALYWYRQSLGQGLEFLIYFQGNSAPDKSGLPSDRFSAERTGGSVSTLTIQRTQQEDSAVYLCASSTNPTSTDTQYFGPGTRLTVL.

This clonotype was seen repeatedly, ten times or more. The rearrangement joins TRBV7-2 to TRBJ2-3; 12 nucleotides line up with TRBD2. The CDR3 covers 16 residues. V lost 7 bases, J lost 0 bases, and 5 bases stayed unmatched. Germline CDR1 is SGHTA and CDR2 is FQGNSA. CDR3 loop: CASKGLAGLSTDTQYF. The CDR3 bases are TGTGCCAGCAAAGGACTAGCGGGGCTTAGCACAGATACGCAGTATTTT. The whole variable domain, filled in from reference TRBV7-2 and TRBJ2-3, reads GAGVSQSPSNKVTEKGKDVELRCDPISGHTALYWYRQSLGQGLEFLIYFQGNSAPDKSGLPSDRFSAERTGGSVSTLTIQRTQQEDSAVYLCASKGLAGLSTDTQYFGPGTRLTVL.

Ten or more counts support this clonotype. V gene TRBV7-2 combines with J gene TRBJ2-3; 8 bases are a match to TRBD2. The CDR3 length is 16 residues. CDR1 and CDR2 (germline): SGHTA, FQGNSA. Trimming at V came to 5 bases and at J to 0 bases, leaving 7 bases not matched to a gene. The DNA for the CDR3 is TGTGCCAGCAGCCGCCTCTCTAGCGGGAGCACAGATACGCAGTATTTT. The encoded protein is CASSRLSSGSTDTQYF.

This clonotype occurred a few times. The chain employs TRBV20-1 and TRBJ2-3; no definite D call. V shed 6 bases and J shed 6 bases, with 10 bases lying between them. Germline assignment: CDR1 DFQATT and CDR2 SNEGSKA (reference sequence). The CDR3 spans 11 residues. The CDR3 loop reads CSAANLDTQYF. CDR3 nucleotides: TGCAGTGCCGCGAACCTTGATACGCAGTATTTT.

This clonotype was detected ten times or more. CDR3 loop: CASTRTSGRSSYNEQFF. CDR3 coding DNA: TGTGCCAGCACCCGGACTAGCGGGAGGTCCTCCTACAATGAGCAGTTCTTC. The V and J genes are TRBV7-2 and TRBJ2-1; 14 bases agree with TRBD2. Trimming at V came to 7 bases and at J to 0 bases, leaving 5 bases not matched to a gene. Looked up from germline, CDR1 is SGHTA and CDR2 is FQGNSA. The CDR3 loop spans 17 amino acids.

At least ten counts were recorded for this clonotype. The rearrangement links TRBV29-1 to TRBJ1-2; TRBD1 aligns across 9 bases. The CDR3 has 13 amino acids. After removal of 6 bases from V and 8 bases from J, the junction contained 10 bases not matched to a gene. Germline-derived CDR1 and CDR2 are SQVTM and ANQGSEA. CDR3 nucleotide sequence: TGCAGCGTAGACCGGGACAGGGTTGGCGGCTACACCTTC. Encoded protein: CSVDRDRVGGYTF.

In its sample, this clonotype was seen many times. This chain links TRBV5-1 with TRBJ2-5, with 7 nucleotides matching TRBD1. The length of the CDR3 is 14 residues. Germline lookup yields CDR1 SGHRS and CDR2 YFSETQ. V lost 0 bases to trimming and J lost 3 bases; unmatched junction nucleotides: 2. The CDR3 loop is CASSLADREETQYF. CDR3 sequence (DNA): TGCGCCAGCAGCTTGGCCGACAGGGAAGAGACCCAGTACTTC.

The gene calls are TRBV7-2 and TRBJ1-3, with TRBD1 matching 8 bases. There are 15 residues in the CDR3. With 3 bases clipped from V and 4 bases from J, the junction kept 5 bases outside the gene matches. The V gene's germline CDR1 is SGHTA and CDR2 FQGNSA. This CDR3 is CASSLQGAQGNTIYF. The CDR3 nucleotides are TGTGCCAGCAGCTTGCAGGGGGCTCAAGGAAACACCATATATTTT.